This T cell receptor (beta chain) was documented in a study of human T cells and chemical hapten exposure. Study as a whole: 0.01% DPC was applied to the upper back in patch tests, which were read at 6 days. Patients, a majority of them female, were diagnosed with alopecia areata, totalis or universalis. Overall study findings and caveats: Donor immune responses may differ from healthy people's, since all donors had alopecia.

Time point in this sample: patch test 2, 6 weeks after DPC sensitization. This sample's treatment: therapeutic diphenylcyclopropenone sensitization with weekly scalp DPC. Per the original methods: The number of TCRs in each sample had a median of about 100,000 and spanned roughly 23,224 to 700,000. Each CDR3 protein is one row after TCRdb ran MiXCR on the RACE reads. The V and J calls were determined by TCRdb, not by the authors. The repertoire has 70,000 to 90,000 distinct CDR3 sequences, more than 9% of them found once; the top ten carry around 5%. About this clonotype: Its antigen is currently unknown.

Trimming pared 5 bases from V and 8 bases from J, leaving 9 bases between. Germline V gene data show CDR1 as MGHDK and CDR2 as SYGVNS. This CDR3 is 12 amino acids long. This chain joins TRBV25-1 and TRBJ2-2; D might be TRBD1 (5 bases). This TCR came from a woman in her fifties or sixties with alopecia areata. Some clones in this sample may be carry-over from other donors' samples. The sequenced sample was whole blood, obtained in connection with sensitization to the hapten diphenylcyclopropenone (DPC). CDR3 protein: CASSPRVGELFF. As DNA, the CDR3 is TGTGCCAGCAGTCCCAGGGTAGGGGAGCTGTTTTTT.